This TCR beta chain was recovered during a study of cytomegalovirus exposure and HLA in healthy donors. CDR1 LNHDA and CDR2 SQIVND come from the germline V gene (reference sequence). With V trimmed by 5 bases and J by 0 bases, 12 bases remained unmatched. The CDR3 spans 19 residues. The PCR was carried out with 60 Vbeta primers and 13 Jbeta primers. Profiled with immunoSEQ multiplex PCR; TCRdb holds only in-frame clones, not every one. In the table there are about 89,000 clones, around four fifths of which are singletons. This clone occurred a few times. The TCR was taken from a man aged 25 to 40 in good health and CMV-seronegative. The material sequenced was PBMCs. The chain carries TRBV19 and TRBJ1-6; TRBD1 matches 8 bases. In DNA form, the CDR3 reads TGTGCCAGTAGTTCGAGAGACAGGGGCTGGAGCTCCTATAATTCACCCCTCCACTTT. This gives the protein CASSSRDRGWSSYNSPLHF.